What follows are 3 T cell receptor beta chains derived from one specimen sequenced in a study of blood T cell repertoires in COVID-19. Generated by immunoSEQ multiplex PCR, the TCRdb table keeps only in-frame clones and is missing some. The repertoire holds approximately 200,000 clones, around 90% seen once, with 2% to 2.5% in the top ten. The sequencing sample was made of PBMCs or T cells enriched from blood (not recorded which). The origin of the receptors is a woman aged 25 to 45 who had recovered from COVID-19.

CDR3 sequence: CASSFSPGQGGSGANVLTF. CDR3 bases: TGTGCCAGCAGCTTCTCCCCCGGACAGGGAGGCTCTGGGGCCAACGTCCTGACTTTC. This chain links TRBV7-3 with TRBJ2-6; 8 positions match TRBD1. The CDR3 length is 19 residues. V trimming: 3 bases; J trimming: 0 bases; junction bases outside the gene matches: 10. Germline values: CDR1 SGHTA, CDR2 FQGTGA.

This clone came up once. The rearrangement links TRBV2 to TRBJ1-2; tentatively, D is TRBD1 (6 bases). Germline CDR1 and CDR2: SNHLY and FYNNEI. V dropped 1 base and J dropped 8 bases, with 14 bases sitting between them. The CDR3 covers 14 residues. CDR3 loop: CASSEGGPSGGYTF. The CDR3 DNA reads TGTGCCAGCAGTGAAGGGGGGCCCTCGGGCGGCTACACCTTC.

V usage is TRBV29-1 and J usage is TRBJ1-2, with 9 bases matching TRBD1. Germline assignment: CDR1 SQVTM and CDR2 ANQGSEA. With 6 bases clipped from V and 2 bases from J, the junction kept 4 bases outside the gene matches. The CDR3 extends over 13 amino acids. DNA for the CDR3: TGCAGCGTCCCCGGACAGGGGAACTATGGCTACACCTTC. Translating it yields CSVPGQGNYGYTF.